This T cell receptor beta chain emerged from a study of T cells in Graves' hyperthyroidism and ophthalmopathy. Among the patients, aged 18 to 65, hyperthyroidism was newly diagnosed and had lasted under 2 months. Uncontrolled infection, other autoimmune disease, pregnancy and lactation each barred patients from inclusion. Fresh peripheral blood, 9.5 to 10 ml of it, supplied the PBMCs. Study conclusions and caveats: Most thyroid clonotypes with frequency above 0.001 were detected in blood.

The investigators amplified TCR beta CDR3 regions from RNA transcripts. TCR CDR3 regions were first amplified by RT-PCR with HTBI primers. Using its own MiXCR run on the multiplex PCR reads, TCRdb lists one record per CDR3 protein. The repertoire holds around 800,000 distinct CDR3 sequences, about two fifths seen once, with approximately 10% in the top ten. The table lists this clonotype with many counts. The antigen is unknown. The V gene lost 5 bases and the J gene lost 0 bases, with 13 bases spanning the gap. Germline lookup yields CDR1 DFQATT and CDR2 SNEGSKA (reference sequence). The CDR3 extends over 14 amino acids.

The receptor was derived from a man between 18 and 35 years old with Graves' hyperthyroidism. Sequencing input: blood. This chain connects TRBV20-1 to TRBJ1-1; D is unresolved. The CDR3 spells CSAPDTLMNTEAFF. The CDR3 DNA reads TGCAGTGCTCCGGATACCCTGATGAACACTGAAGCTTTCTTT.